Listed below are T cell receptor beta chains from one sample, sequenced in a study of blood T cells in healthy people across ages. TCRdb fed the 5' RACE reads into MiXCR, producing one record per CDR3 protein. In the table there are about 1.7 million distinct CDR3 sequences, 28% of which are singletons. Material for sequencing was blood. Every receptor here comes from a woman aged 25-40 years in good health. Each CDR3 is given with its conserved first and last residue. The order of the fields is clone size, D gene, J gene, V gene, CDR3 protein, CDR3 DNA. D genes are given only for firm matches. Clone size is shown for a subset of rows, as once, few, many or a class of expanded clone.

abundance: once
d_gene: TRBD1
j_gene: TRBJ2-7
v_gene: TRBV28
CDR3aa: CASEGARTYEQYF
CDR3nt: TGTGCCTCCGAGGGGGCGCGGACCTACGAGCAGTACTTC

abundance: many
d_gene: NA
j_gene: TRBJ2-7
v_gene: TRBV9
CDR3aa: CASSAFRDTWVPSSYEQYF
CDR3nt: TGTGCCAGCAGCGCCTTCCGGGACACATGGGTCCCGAGCTCCTACGAGCAGTACTTC

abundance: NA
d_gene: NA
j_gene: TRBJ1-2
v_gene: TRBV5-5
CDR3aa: CASTEFDPRSGYTF
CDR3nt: TGTGCCAGCACCGAATTTGACCCCCGGAGCGGCTACACCTTC

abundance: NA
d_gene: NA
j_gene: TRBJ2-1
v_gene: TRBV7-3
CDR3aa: CASSFDGWASEQFF
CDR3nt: TGTGCCAGCAGCTTTGACGGGTGGGCATCTGAGCAGTTCTTC

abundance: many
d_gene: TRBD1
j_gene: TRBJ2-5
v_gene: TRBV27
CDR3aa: CASSLRTGEEQYF
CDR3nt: TGTGCCAGCAGTTTGCGGACAGGGGAGGAGCAGTACTTC

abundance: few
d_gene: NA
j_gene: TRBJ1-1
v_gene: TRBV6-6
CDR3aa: CASSGHANTEAFF
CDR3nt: TGTGCCAGCAGCGGACACGCGAACACTGAAGCTTTCTTT

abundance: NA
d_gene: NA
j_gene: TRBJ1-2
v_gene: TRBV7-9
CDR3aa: CASSLALIPSYGYTF
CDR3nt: TGTGCCAGCAGCTTAGCCTTGATCCCCAGCTATGGCTACACCTTC

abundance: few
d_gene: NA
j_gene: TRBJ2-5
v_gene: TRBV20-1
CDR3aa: CSVRRKETQYF
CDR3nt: TGCAGTGTCCGGAGGAAAGAGACCCAGTACTTC

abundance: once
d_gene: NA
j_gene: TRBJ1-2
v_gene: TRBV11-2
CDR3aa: CASSPSSAAPYGYTF
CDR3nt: TGTGCCAGCAGCCCCTCATCGGCAGCACCATATGGCTACACCTTC

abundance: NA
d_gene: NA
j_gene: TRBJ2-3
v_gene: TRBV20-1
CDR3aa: CSARSDSPATDTQYF
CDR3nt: TGCAGTGCTAGGTCGGACTCCCCCGCAACCGATACGCAGTATTTT

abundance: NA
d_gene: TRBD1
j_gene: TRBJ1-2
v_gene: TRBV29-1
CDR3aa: CSVMTGVAYGYTF
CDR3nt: TGCAGCGTTATGACAGGGGTCGCCTATGGCTACACCTTC

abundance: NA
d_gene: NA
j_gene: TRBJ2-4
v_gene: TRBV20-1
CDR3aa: CSARSLGDPKNIQYF
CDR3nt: TGCAGTGCTAGATCTCTGGGGGACCCCAAAAACATTCAGTACTTC

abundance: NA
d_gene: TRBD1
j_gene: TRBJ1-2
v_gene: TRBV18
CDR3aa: CASSPDRDVGYTF
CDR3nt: TGTGCCAGCTCACCTGACAGGGACGTGGGCTACACCTTC

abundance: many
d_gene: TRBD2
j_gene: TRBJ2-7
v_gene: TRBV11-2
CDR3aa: CASSLGGPGSYEQYF
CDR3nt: TGTGCCAGCAGCTTGGGAGGGCCAGGGTCCTACGAGCAGTACTTC

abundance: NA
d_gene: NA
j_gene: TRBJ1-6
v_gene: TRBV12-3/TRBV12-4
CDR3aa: CASSLSTSSNNSPLHF
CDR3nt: TGTGCCAGCAGCCTAAGTACGAGTTCCAATAATTCACCCCTCCACTTT

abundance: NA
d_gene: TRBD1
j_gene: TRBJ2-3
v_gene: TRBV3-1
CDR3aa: CASSLRTGTGTDTQYF
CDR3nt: TGTGCCAGCAGCCTCCGGACAGGGACAGGCACAGATACGCAGTATTTT

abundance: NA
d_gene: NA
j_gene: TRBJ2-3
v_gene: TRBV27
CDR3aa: CASSWKSADTQYF
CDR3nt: TGTGCCAGCAGTTGGAAGAGTGCAGATACGCAGTATTTT

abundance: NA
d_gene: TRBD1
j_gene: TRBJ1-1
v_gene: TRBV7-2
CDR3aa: CASSLESGQGLIVEAFF
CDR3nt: TGTGCCAGCAGCTTAGAGTCGGGACAGGGGTTAATAGTTGAAGCTTTCTTT

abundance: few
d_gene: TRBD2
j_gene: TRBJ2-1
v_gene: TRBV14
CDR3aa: CASSQGALAGVGNEQFF
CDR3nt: TGTGCCAGCAGCCAAGGCGCGCTAGCGGGAGTAGGAAATGAGCAGTTCTTC

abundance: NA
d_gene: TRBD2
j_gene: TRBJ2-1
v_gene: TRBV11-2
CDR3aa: CASSLGPGGVNEQFF
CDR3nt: TGTGCCAGCAGCTTAGGACCGGGGGGTGTCAATGAGCAGTTCTTC

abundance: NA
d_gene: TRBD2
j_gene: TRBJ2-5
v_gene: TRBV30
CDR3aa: CAWSRPAGGPKGTQYF
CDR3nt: TGTGCCTGGAGTAGGCCAGCGGGGGGCCCCAAGGGGACCCAGTACTTC

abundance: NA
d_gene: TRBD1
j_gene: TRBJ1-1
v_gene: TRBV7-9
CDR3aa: CASSPTTGDAEAFF
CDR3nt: TGTGCCAGCAGCCCTACTACAGGGGACGCTGAAGCTTTCTTT

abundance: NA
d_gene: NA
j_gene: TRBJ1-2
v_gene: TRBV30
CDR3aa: CAWSGARVAMGYGYTF
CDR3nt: TGTGCCTGGAGTGGCGCCAGGGTGGCTATGGGCTATGGCTACACCTTC

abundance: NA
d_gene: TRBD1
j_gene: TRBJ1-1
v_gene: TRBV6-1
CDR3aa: CASSDPDRDAFF
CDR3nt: TGTGCCAGCAGTGATCCGGACAGGGACGCTTTCTTT

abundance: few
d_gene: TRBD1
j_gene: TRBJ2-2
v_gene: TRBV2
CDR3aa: CASRDRDRGSTNTGELFF
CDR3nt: TGTGCCAGCAGGGACCGGGACAGGGGGTCCACGAACACCGGGGAGCTGTTTTTT

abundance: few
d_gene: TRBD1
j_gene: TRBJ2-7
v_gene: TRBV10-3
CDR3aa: CATRAGTGNREQYF
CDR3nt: TGTGCCACCAGAGCCGGGACAGGGAACCGCGAGCAGTACTTC

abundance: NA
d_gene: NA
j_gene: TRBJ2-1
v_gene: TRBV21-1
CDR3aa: CASDGNDGEQFF
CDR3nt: TGTGCCAGCGATGGGAATGATGGTGAGCAGTTCTTC

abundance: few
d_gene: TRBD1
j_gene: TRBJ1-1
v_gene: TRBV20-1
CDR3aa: CSARVGQRYTEAFF
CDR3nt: TGCAGTGCTAGGGTGGGACAGCGTTACACTGAAGCTTTCTTT

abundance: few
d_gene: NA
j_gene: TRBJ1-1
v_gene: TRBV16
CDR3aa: CASSQSKWRGSTEAFF
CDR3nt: TGTGCCAGCAGCCAATCGAAGTGGAGGGGTTCCACTGAAGCTTTCTTT

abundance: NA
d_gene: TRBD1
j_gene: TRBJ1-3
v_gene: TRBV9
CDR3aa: CASSEGTGTGNTIYF
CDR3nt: TGTGCCAGCAGCGAGGGGACAGGGACAGGAAACACCATATATTTT

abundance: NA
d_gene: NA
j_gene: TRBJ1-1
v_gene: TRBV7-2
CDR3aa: CASSLDAAFF
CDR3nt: TGTGCCAGCAGCTTGGATGCAGCTTTCTTT

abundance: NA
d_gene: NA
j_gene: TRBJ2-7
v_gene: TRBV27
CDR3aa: CASKRRGGYYEQYF
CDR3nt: TGTGCCAGCAAGCGTCGAGGGGGATACTACGAGCAGTACTTC

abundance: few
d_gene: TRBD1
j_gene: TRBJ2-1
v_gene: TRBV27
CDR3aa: CASSLIRGRGLSNEQFF
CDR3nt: TGTGCCAGCAGTTTGATAAGGGGCAGGGGGCTCAGCAATGAGCAGTTCTTC

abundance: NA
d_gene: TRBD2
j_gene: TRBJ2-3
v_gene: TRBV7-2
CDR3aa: CASSRSGRLGTDTQYF
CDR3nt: TGTGCCAGCAGCCGTAGCGGGAGGCTGGGCACAGATACGCAGTATTTT

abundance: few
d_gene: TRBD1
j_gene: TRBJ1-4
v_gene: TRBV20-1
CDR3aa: CSARDLPRTGLNEKLFF
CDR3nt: TGCAGTGCTAGAGACCTACCCCGGACAGGGCTCAATGAAAAACTGTTTTTT

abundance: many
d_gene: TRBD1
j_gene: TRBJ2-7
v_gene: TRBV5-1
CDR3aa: CASSPGQGISYEQYF
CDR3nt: TGTGCCAGCAGTCCCGGACAGGGGATCTCCTACGAGCAGTACTTC

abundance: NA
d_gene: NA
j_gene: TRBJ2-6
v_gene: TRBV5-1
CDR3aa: CASSLRITGANVLTF
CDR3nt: TGCGCCAGCAGCTTGAGGATCACTGGGGCCAACGTCCTGACTTTC